A selection of T cell receptor beta chains follows, all from one sample in a study of neurological immune-mediated disorders. TCRdb re-called the 5' RACE reads through MiXCR, storing one row per CDR3 protein. This table holds about 55,000 distinct CDR3 sequences, 4% found once. What was sequenced was CD4+ T cells from blood. These receptors were obtained from a middle-aged woman with multiple sclerosis. The CDR3 runs from the conserved cysteine through the conserved F or W. D genes are given only for firm matches. A clone size is listed for some rows: how often the clone was seen (once, few, many), or a class if it is expanded.

j_call clone_size d_call v_call cdr3_aa cdr3_nt
TRBJ1-4 many NA TRBV10-3 CAISDPKTGLEEKLFF TGTGCCATCAGTGATCCAAAGACAGGTCTTGAAGAAAAACTGTTTTTT
TRBJ2-1 many NA TRBV12-3/TRBV12-4 CASSAQGGTYNEQFF TGTGCCAGCAGCGCCCAGGGTGGCACCTACAATGAGCAGTTCTTC
TRBJ2-1 many NA TRBV2 CASSEARKQFF TGTGCCAGCAGTGAAGCGAGAAAGCAGTTCTTC
TRBJ2-1 many TRBD1 TRBV28 CASRSPGQGFYNEQFF TGTGCCAGCAGGTCCCCCGGACAGGGTTTTTACAATGAGCAGTTCTTC
TRBJ2-5 many NA TRBV2 CASSEAGPFNYF TGTGCCAGCAGTGAAGCGGGTCCATTCAACTACTTC
TRBJ1-4 many TRBD1 TRBV3-1 CASSQDRGPELFF TGTGCCAGCAGCCAAGATAGGGGGCCCGAGCTGTTTTTT
TRBJ1-1 many NA TRBV10-1 CASSESIGGMTEAFF TGCGCCAGCAGTGAGTCGATCGGGGGGATGACTGAAGCTTTCTTT
TRBJ1-6 many NA TRBV14 CASSQDVGYNSPLHF TGTGCCAGCAGCCAAGATGTGGGCTATAATTCACCCCTCCACTTT
TRBJ1-6 many TRBD1 TRBV14 CASSQDALRDRGYVFNSPLHF TGTGCCAGCAGCCAAGATGCCCTCCGGGACAGGGGGTATGTTTTTAATTCACCCCTCCACTTT
TRBJ1-5 many TRBD1 TRBV6-5 CASSYSPDRVQHF TGTGCCAGCAGTTACTCACCGGACAGGGTCCAGCATTTT
TRBJ2-1 many TRBD1 TRBV20-1 CSARTGTFRSYNEQFF TGCAGTGCTAGGACAGGGACGTTTCGATCCTACAATGAGCAGTTCTTC
TRBJ1-1 many NA TRBV7-2 CASSLGSTFNTEAFF TGTGCCAGCAGCTTAGGATCGACATTTAACACTGAAGCTTTCTTT
TRBJ2-1 many TRBD1 TRBV7-3 CASSPGGSLSNEQFF TGTGCCAGCAGTCCAGGGGGCTCCCTAAGTAATGAGCAGTTCTTC
TRBJ1-1 many TRBD1 TRBV12-3/TRBV12-4 CASSPPGQGRPEAFF TGTGCCAGCAGCCCGCCCGGACAGGGAAGACCTGAAGCTTTCTTT
TRBJ1-4 many NA TRBV18 CASSLDSLRGGKLFF TGTGCCAGCTCACTTGACAGTCTCCGTGGTGGAAAACTGTTTTTT
TRBJ2-1 medium-sized NA TRBV3-1 CASSGSYNEQFF TGTGCCAGCAGCGGTTCCTACAATGAGCAGTTCTTC
TRBJ2-7 many NA TRBV5-5 CASSVQTSTDEQYF TGTGCCAGCAGCGTCCAAACATCGACCGACGAGCAGTACTTC
TRBJ1-1 many TRBD1 TRBV7-8 CASSYRTGNTEAFF TGTGCCAGCAGCTACAGGACAGGCAACACTGAAGCTTTCTTT
TRBJ2-2 many TRBD1 TRBV10-3 CAISESGQAHTGELFF TGTGCCATCAGTGAGTCTGGACAGGCCCACACCGGGGAGCTGTTTTTT
TRBJ2-3 many NA TRBV7-6 CASSFQPASTDTQYF TGTGCCAGCAGCTTTCAGCCTGCTAGCACAGATACGCAGTATTTT
TRBJ1-5 many NA TRBV12-3/TRBV12-4 CASRGEVGQPQHF TGTGCCAGCAGGGGGGAGGTTGGACAGCCCCAGCATTTT
TRBJ2-1 many TRBD2 TRBV6-6 CASSRPSGGYNEQFF TGTGCCAGCAGCCGACCTAGCGGGGGCTACAATGAGCAGTTCTTC
TRBJ1-2 NA TRBD1 TRBV7-3 CASSLRGQGDGYTF TGTGCCAGCAGCTTACGGGGTCAGGGGGATGGCTACACCTTC
TRBJ2-3 many TRBD2 TRBV12-3/TRBV12-4 CASSSLGLAGGPDTQYF TGTGCCAGCAGTTCACTGGGACTAGCGGGGGGTCCAGATACGCAGTATTTT
TRBJ2-7 many NA TRBV29-1 CSVPTGRAGGYEQYF TGCAGCGTCCCCACCGGGAGGGCAGGGGGCTACGAGCAGTACTTC
TRBJ1-5 once NA TRBV12-2 CASRLGWIFLQPQHF TGTGCAAGTCGCTTAGGATGGATCTTTCTTCAGCCCCAGCATTTT
TRBJ2-1 many NA TRBV3-1 CASSQDNYVNEQFF TGTGCCAGCAGCCAAGACAACTACGTCAATGAGCAGTTCTTC
TRBJ1-6 few NA TRBV20-1 CSARVTLNSPLHF TGCAGTGCTAGAGTCACACTTAATTCACCCCTCCACTTT
TRBJ2-1 NA TRBD1 TRBV6-5 CASSYGQGVPEEQFF TGTGCCAGCAGTTACGGTCAGGGGGTCCCGGAAGAGCAGTTCTTC
TRBJ1-6 many NA TRBV27 CASSSGPLGSPLHF TGTGCCAGCAGTTCGGGACCCCTGGGGTCACCCCTCCACTTT
TRBJ2-7 many NA TRBV7-9 CASSLVQGLAYEQYF TGTGCCAGCAGCTTAGTGCAGGGGTTAGCCTACGAGCAGTACTTC
TRBJ1-1 many NA TRBV5-1 CASSLVGGDYTEAFF TGCGCCAGCAGCTTGGTTGGAGGGGATTACACTGAAGCTTTCTTT
TRBJ1-6 many NA TRBV15 CATSRDTVYNSPLHF TGTGCCACCAGCAGAGATACAGTGTATAATTCACCCCTCCACTTT
TRBJ2-2 few TRBD2 TRBV18 CASSPRTSGAGELFF TGTGCCAGCTCACCCCGGACTAGCGGCGCCGGGGAGCTGTTTTTT
TRBJ1-5 NA TRBD1 TRBV29-1 CSVITGVDQPQHF TGCAGCGTTATAACAGGGGTGGATCAGCCCCAGCATTTT
TRBJ2-1 many NA TRBV7-2 CASSLERGAYNEQFF TGTGCCAGCAGCTTAGAACGGGGGGCGTACAATGAGCAGTTCTTC
TRBJ2-1 few NA TRBV29-1 CSVPSAPSSYNEQFF TGCAGCGTCCCCTCGGCCCCGAGCTCCTACAATGAGCAGTTCTTC
TRBJ1-4 many NA TRBV2 CASSEGPTNEKLFF TGTGCCAGCAGTGAGGGTCCAACTAATGAAAAACTGTTTTTT
TRBJ1-1 NA NA TRBV5-1 CASRPAPLGTEAFF TGCGCCAGCAGACCCGCGCCCCTAGGCACTGAAGCTTTCTTT
TRBJ2-1 many NA TRBV7-2 CASSRRGETYNEQFF TGTGCCAGCAGCAGGCGCGGGGAGACATACAATGAGCAGTTCTTC
TRBJ1-4 many NA TRBV12-5 CASGLWQNFEKLFF TGTGCTAGTGGTTTGTGGCAGAACTTTGAAAAACTGTTTTTT
TRBJ2-2 many TRBD2 TRBV9 CASSLGLAGTGELFF TGTGCCAGCAGCTTGGGACTAGCGGGGACCGGGGAGCTGTTTTTT
TRBJ2-1 many NA TRBV5-1 CASSLGYYNEQFF TGCGCCAGCAGCTTGGGTTACTACAATGAGCAGTTCTTC
TRBJ1-1 many NA TRBV5-6 CASSLGYVNTEAFF TGTGCCAGCAGCTTGGGCTACGTTAACACTGAAGCTTTCTTT
TRBJ2-5 many NA TRBV5-1 CASSLLETQYF TGCGCCAGCAGCTTGTTGGAGACCCAGTACTTC
TRBJ1-2 many NA TRBV5-1 CASSLGAYGYTF TGCGCCAGCAGCTTGGGGGCCTATGGCTACACCTTC
TRBJ1-1 many NA TRBV5-1 CASSPGRGGTEAFF TGCGCCAGCAGCCCGGGACGGGGCGGCACTGAAGCTTTCTTT
TRBJ1-6 many NA TRBV5-1 CASSLRDNSPLHF TGCGCCAGCAGCTTAAGAGATAATTCACCCCTCCACTTT
TRBJ1-5 many TRBD1 TRBV4-1 CASSRQGGGNQPQHF TGCGCCAGCAGCCGACAGGGGGGAGGCAATCAGCCCCAGCATTTT
TRBJ2-3 NA TRBD2 TRBV11-2 CASRSLAGGANTQYF TGTGCCAGCAGGTCTCTAGCGGGGGGGGCAAATACGCAGTATTTT